The clone carrying this T cell receptor (beta chain) came up a few times. No antigen is known for it. V lost 1 base, J lost 4 bases, and 13 bases lay in between. The CDR3 is 14 amino acids. The germline gives CDR1 DFQATT, CDR2 SNEGSKA (reference sequence). The record originates from a study of blood T cells in healthy people across ages. A sample-barcoded 5' primer and a J-beta primer mix were used in a second PCR of roughly 6 to 12 cycles. The study obtained at least 3 million CDR3-containing paired-end reads from every sample. TCRdb re-derived calls from the 5' RACE reads in MiXCR, one entry per CDR3 protein. Here the sample spans about 1.7 million distinct CDR3 sequences, 28% being singletons. The study, taken as a whole, reports: Among T cells, TCR beta diversity per million cells dropped roughly linearly as age rose.

The TCR originated in a woman aged 25 to 39 in good health. Sequenced: blood. This rearrangement joins TRBV20-1 to TRBJ2-5; unclear D gene. The CDR3 here is CSARGYGAPETQYF. As DNA, the CDR3 is TGCAGTGCTAGAGGGTACGGTGCCCCAGAGACCCAGTACTTC.